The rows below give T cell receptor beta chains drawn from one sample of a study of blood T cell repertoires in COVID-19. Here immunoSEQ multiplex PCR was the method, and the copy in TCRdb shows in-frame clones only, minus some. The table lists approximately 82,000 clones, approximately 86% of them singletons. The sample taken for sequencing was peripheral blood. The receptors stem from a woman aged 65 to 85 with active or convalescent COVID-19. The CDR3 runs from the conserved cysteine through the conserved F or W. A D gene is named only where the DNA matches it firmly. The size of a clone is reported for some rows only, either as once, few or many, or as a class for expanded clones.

CASTPGEGNTGELFF TGCGCCAGCACCCCTGGAGAGGGAAACACCGGGGAGCTGTTTTTT TRBJ2-2 - - TRBV5-1
CASSVEGASTDTQYF TGTGCCAGCAGCGTAGAGGGAGCTAGCACAGATACGCAGTATTTT TRBJ2-3 - - TRBV9
CASSDSGGTGELFF TGTGCCAGCAGTGACTCAGGGGGAACCGGGGAGCTGTTTTTT TRBJ2-2 - - TRBV6-4
CSVERPNRGTYEQYF TGCAGCGTTGAGCGGCCAAACAGGGGAACCTACGAGCAGTACTTC TRBJ2-7 - TRBD1 TRBV29-1
CASRIAGEIGEQFF TGTGCCAGCCGAATAGCGGGGGAGATTGGTGAGCAGTTCTTC TRBJ2-1 - TRBD2 TRBV6-6
CATQTRTGRVYGYTF TGTGCCACCCAAACCAGGACGGGAAGAGTCTATGGCTACACCTTC TRBJ1-2 - - TRBV6-5
CASSGGLRAWELFF TGTGCCAGTAGTGGGGGCCTCCGAGCCTGGGAGCTGTTTTTT TRBJ2-2 - - TRBV19
CASSVDSGDQPQHF TGTGCCAGCAGTGTAGATTCAGGGGATCAGCCCCAGCATTTT TRBJ1-5 - - TRBV7-9
CASSFRGGNYGYTF TGCGCCAGCAGCTTTAGGGGGGGGAACTATGGCTACACCTTC TRBJ1-2 - - TRBV4-1
CASSSTGGNQPQHF TGCGCCAGCAGCTCGACAGGGGGGAATCAGCCCCAGCATTTT TRBJ1-5 - TRBD1 TRBV5-1
CASSPSLGPGETEAFF TGTGCCAGCAGCCCGAGCTTGGGACCGGGGGAGACTGAAGCTTTCTTT TRBJ1-1 - - TRBV21-1
CASRKGAGFEQYF TGTGCCAGTCGAAAAGGGGCAGGCTTCGAGCAGTACTTC TRBJ2-7 large - TRBV19
CATASPGGGAKGNTIYF TGTGCCACCGCCTCCCCAGGAGGGGGGGCGAAAGGAAACACCATATATTTT TRBJ1-3 once - TRBV19
CASSLADRVATNEKLFF TGTGCCAGCAGCTTAGCGGACAGGGTTGCAACTAATGAAAAACTGTTTTTT TRBJ1-4 once TRBD1 TRBV7-9
CASSRTGDAQPQHF TGTGCCAGCAGCCGGACAGGGGATGCTCAGCCCCAGCATTTT TRBJ1-5 - - TRBV21-1
CASSLYEFTDTQYF TGTGCCAGCAGTTTATATGAGTTCACAGATACGCAGTATTTT TRBJ2-3 - - TRBV28
CASSAGGAEQYF TGCGCCAGCAGCGCCGGGGGAGCCGAGCAGTACTTC TRBJ2-7 - - TRBV5-1
CAMSRDRGNSPLHF TGTGCCATGAGCCGGGACAGGGGTAATTCACCCCTCCACTTT TRBJ1-6 once TRBD1 TRBV10-3
CASNLGQGSEAFF TGTGCCAGCAACCTGGGACAGGGAAGTGAAGCTTTCTTT TRBJ1-1 - TRBD1 TRBV6-6
CASSLTSGGPYEQYF TGTGCCAGCAGCTTGACGTCGGGGGGGCCCTACGAGCAGTACTTC TRBJ2-7 - TRBD2 TRBV5-5
CASRERETDTQYF TGCGCCAGCAGAGAACGGGAGACAGATACGCAGTATTTT TRBJ2-3 - - TRBV5-1
CASSEIRTSGGSSYEQYF TGCGCCAGCAGTGAAATCCGGACTAGCGGGGGTAGCTCCTACGAGCAGTACTTC TRBJ2-7 - TRBD2 TRBV10-1
CASSFGTNYGYTF TGTGCCAGCAGTTTCGGGACAAACTATGGCTACACCTTC TRBJ1-2 few - TRBV12-3/TRBV12-4
CASSIDRDRELPSGANVLTF TGTGCCAGTAGTATAGATCGGGACAGGGAATTGCCCTCTGGGGCCAACGTCCTGACTTTC TRBJ2-6 once TRBD1 TRBV19
CATSTPRTALYNEQFF TGTGCCACCAGCACTCCCCGGACAGCACTCTACAATGAGCAGTTCTTC TRBJ2-1 - - TRBV15
CASSLIVGQGFSPLHF TGTGCCAGCAGCTTGATTGTAGGACAGGGGTTTTCACCCCTCCACTTT TRBJ1-6 - TRBD1 TRBV5-4
CASSLASGVDTQYF TGCGCCAGCAGCTTGGCCTCAGGGGTAGATACGCAGTATTTT TRBJ2-3 - - TRBV5-1
CASSQGSGAEAFF TGCGCCAGCAGCCAAGGTTCGGGGGCTGAAGCTTTCTTT TRBJ1-1 once - TRBV4-3